This TCR beta chain is drawn from a study of response to subunit inactivated influenza vaccine. Whole-study findings and limits: There was a suggestion from the authors that each seasonal influenza vaccination recruits few new T cells.

CDR3 length equals 17 residues. V shed 1 base and J shed 8 bases, with 23 bases lying between them. Germline V gene lookup returns CDR1 SGHTA and CDR2 FQGNSA. This clonotype was seen a few times. Its antigen is as yet unknown. MiXCR, applied by TCRdb to the RT-PCR reads, yields one record per CDR3 protein. The sample consists of roughly 780,000 distinct CDR3 sequences, about 18% of them appearing once. The clonotype comes from a man aged 50 to 60 who received an inactivated influenza vaccine. Sequenced material: PBMCs from blood, taken 5 to 6 days after vaccination. This chain joins TRBV7-2 and TRBJ1-2; D is undetermined. The CDR3 nucleotides are TGTGCCAGCAGCTTAGGGTCGACTGGCAGTTCCCTTAACGGCTACACCTTC. Protein sequence: CASSLGSTGSSLNGYTF.